The clone carrying this T cell receptor beta chain was counted only a few times. The data were taken from a study of blood T cell repertoires in COVID-19. Across the whole study: PBMCs, B-cell-depleted T cells, or T cells provided the cDNA or gDNA that made up the material.

Per the original data handling: Scientists estimated how many nucleated cells there were by amplifying reference gene primers. Repertoires were generated with immunoSEQ multiplex PCR, while TCRdb's copy carries only in-frame clones and drops some. V, J and clone size are taken as reported in that table, and D and trimming were inferred from the DNA itself. This table holds over 70,000 clones, 82% found once. This CDR3 comprises 16 residues. J is TRBJ2-3 and V is TRBV21-1; the table's D call, TRBD2, has no DNA check behind it. TRBV21-1 is a pseudogene. The source material was peripheral blood. The receptor was derived from a man aged 60-69 years with acute or convalescent COVID-19. The DNA for the CDR3 is TGTGCCAGCACCCAAAGCTCGGTAGCGGGGACAGATACGCAGTATTTT. Translation gives CASTQSSVAGTDTQYF.